This TCR beta chain was documented in a study of T cell changes during pregnancy in multiple sclerosis. Assay: immunoSEQ multiplex PCR; the TCRdb copy retains only in-frame clones and omits some. The data contain 95,000 to 100,000 clones, about 91% of them seen just once; the ten biggest clones take up 2.5% to 4%. Between the trimmed V and J ends, which lost 9 bases and 2 bases, there was a span of 19 bases. CDR1 MRHNA and CDR2 SNTAGT come from the germline V gene. The CDR3 totals 16 residues. The J gene is TRBJ2-2, the V gene TRBV6-4; tentative D call: TRBD1 (5 bases). The input for sequencing was peripheral blood, taken in the second trimester of pregnancy. The receptor's source is a female donor with multiple sclerosis, enrolled in a pregnancy study. In DNA, the CDR3 is TGTGCCAGGAATCATAGGGCTGGACAAAACACCGGGGAGCTGTTTTTT. Translation gives CARNHRAGQNTGELFF.